The 18 T cell receptor beta chains below were found in one sample sequenced in a study of blood T cell repertoires in COVID-19. The method was immunoSEQ multiplex PCR; TCRdb's version includes in-frame clones alone and lacks a portion of them. The sample holds almost 400,000 clones, over 75% seen once. The sequenced sample was PBMCs or T cells enriched from blood (not recorded which). The source is a woman aged 25-40 years with acute COVID-19.

The chain is built from TRBV5-1 and TRBJ1-1, with D possibly being TRBD1 (6 bases). V shed 0 bases and J shed 4 bases, with 13 bases lying between them. The CDR3 loop spans 15 amino acids. In germline, CDR1 is SGHRS, CDR2 YFSETQ. CDR3 protein: CASSLAGGGVTEAFF. The CDR3 DNA sequence: TGCGCCAGCAGCTTGGCCGGTGGGGGCGTCACTGAAGCTTTCTTT.

V is TRBV2 and J is TRBJ2-1, with 7 bases lining up with TRBD2. Per germline, CDR1 SNHLY and CDR2 FYNNEI. The junction had 10 bases not matched to a gene; V was cut back by 10 bases and J by 1 base. The CDR3 totals 15 residues. In DNA form, the CDR3 reads TGTGCCACCTCCTTTACGGGACTATCCTACAATGAGCAGTTCTTC. This codes for CATSFTGLSYNEQFF.

The CDR3 DNA is TGTGCCAGCAGGAGAACAGGGAATGCGGGGGGGAATGAAAAACTGTTTTTT. Amino acid sequence: CASRRTGNAGGNEKLFF. The chain recombines TRBV7-2 with TRBJ1-4; tentative D call: TRBD1 (6 bases). Germline lookup yields CDR1 SGHTA and CDR2 FQGNSA. V was trimmed by 6 bases and J by 5 bases, leaving 22 bases between them. The CDR3 has 17 residues.

About this clone: The sample carries other DNA sequences with the same CDR3. The V call is TRBV7-3, the J call TRBJ2-3, with D possibly being TRBD2 (7 bases). The CDR3 totals 14 residues. V gave up 5 bases and J gave up 5 bases, with 14 bases separating them. Germline V CDR1 and CDR2: SGHTA, FQGTGA. CDR3 sequence: CASSLGGAIDTQYF. In nucleotides, the CDR3 is TGTGCCAGCAGCCTAGGGGGGGCCATAGATACGCAGTATTTT.

In its sample, this clone was seen a few times. This sequence joins TRBV2 and TRBJ1-1; maybe TRBD1 (5 bases). The CDR3 runs to 14 residues. V was trimmed by 8 bases and J by 0 bases, leaving 13 bases between them. The V gene's germline CDR1 is SNHLY and CDR2 FYNNEI. The DNA for the CDR3 is TGTGCCAGCCTTCTGGAGGGGTTGAACACTGAAGCTTTCTTT. Protein sequence: CASLLEGLNTEAFF.

The chain carries TRBV25-1 and TRBJ1-4; 11 nucleotides agree with TRBD1. Trimming cost V 2 bases and J 7 bases; bases outside gene matches: 9. Germline CDR1 MGHDK, CDR2 SYGVNS. The CDR3 is made up of 17 amino acids. In DNA form, the CDR3 reads TGTGCCAGCAGTGAACCTGACCGGGACAGGGGGGCTGAAAAACTGTTTTTT. As protein: CASSEPDRDRGAEKLFF.

This clone was observed a handful of times. This specimen includes other DNA sequences encoding the same CDR3. The rearrangement joins TRBV15 to TRBJ2-7, with 10 positions matching TRBD1. The CDR3 loop spans 14 amino acids. V was clipped by 5 bases and J by 4 bases; unmatched bases: 5. The germline CDR1 and CDR2 sequences are LNHNV and YYDKDF (reference sequence). The CDR3 sequence is CATSSGGQGYEQYF. The DNA of the CDR3 is TGTGCCACCAGCTCCGGGGGACAGGGGTACGAGCAGTACTTC.

J is TRBJ1-4 and V is TRBV7-9; 7 nucleotides agree with TRBD1. This CDR3 spans 14 amino acids. Trimming cost V 3 bases and J 6 bases; bases outside gene matches: 4. CDR1 and CDR2 (germline): SEHNR, FQNEAQ (reference sequence). The CDR3 reads CASSFGRGDEKLFF. The DNA for the CDR3 is TGTGCCAGCAGCTTCGGCAGGGGGGATGAAAAACTGTTTTTT.

The CDR3: CAFPTENTGELFF. Written as DNA, the CDR3 is TGTGCCTTCCCGACAGAGAACACCGGGGAGCTGTTTTTT. The chain links TRBV30 to TRBJ2-2, with a weak D call TRBD1 (5 bases). This CDR3 is 13 amino acids long. The V end lost 7 bases, the J end lost 1 base, and 10 bases lay between the germline ends. Germline V gene sequence: CDR1 GTSNPN, CDR2 SVGIG (reference sequence).

The chain recombines TRBV6-1 with TRBJ1-3; D might be TRBD1 (5 bases). Trimming stripped 1 base from V and 3 bases from J, with 10 bases between. Germline lookup yields CDR1 MNHNS and CDR2 SASEGT. CDR3 length: 15 residues. The CDR3: CASSEGGAGGNTIYF. The DNA of the CDR3 is TGTGCCAGCAGTGAAGGCGGGGCCGGTGGAAACACCATATATTTT.

V usage is TRBV4-1 and J usage is TRBJ1-3; a weak D match, TRBD1 (6 bases). Per germline, CDR1 MGHRA and CDR2 YSYEKL. There are 17 residues in the CDR3. The V end lost 1 base, the J end lost 2 bases, and 15 bases lay between the germline ends. DNA for the CDR3: TGCGCCAGCAGCCAAGGACCACGGGGGGCAACTGGAAACACCATATATTTT. Residues: CASSQGPRGATGNTIYF.

The chain links TRBV18 to TRBJ1-2; 9 bases are shared with TRBD1. The CDR3 has 14 amino acids. Germline-derived CDR1 and CDR2 are KGHSH and LQKENI. V lost 3 bases and J lost 7; bases outside the gene matches: 6. The DNA of the CDR3 is TGTGCCAGCTCACCCGGGACAGGGTACCGTGGCTACACCTTC. Amino acid sequence: CASSPGTGYRGYTF.

This rearrangement joins TRBV10-3 to TRBJ1-4; D gene uncertain. CDR1 and CDR2 (germline): ENHRY, SYGVKD. The CDR3 runs to 15 residues. V lost 0 bases, J lost 0 bases, and 5 bases lay in between. This CDR3 reads CAISESGTTNEKLFF. In nucleotides, the CDR3 is TGTGCCATCAGTGAGTCGGGCACAACTAATGAAAAACTGTTTTTT.

This clone has more than one count but fewer than ten. The rearrangement uses TRBV30 and TRBJ1-2; possible D gene TRBD1, 5 bases. Germline V gives CDR1 GTSNPN, CDR2 SVGIG (reference sequence). CDR3 length equals 15 residues. Trimming took 0 bases from V and 0 from J, leaving 11 bases between them. CDR3 residues: CAWSVRSRANYGYTF. CDR3 DNA: TGTGCCTGGAGTGTACGGAGCAGGGCTAACTATGGCTACACCTTC. Full variable domain (remainder filled in from reference TRBV30 and TRBJ1-2): SQTIHQWPATLVQPVGSPLSLECTVEGTSNPNLYWYRQAAGRGLQLLFYSVGIGQISSEVPQNLSASRPQDRQFILSSKKLLLSDSGFYLCAWSVRSRANYGYTFGSGTRLTVV.

J is TRBJ1-2 and V is TRBV20-1; D call uncertain. This CDR3 spans 11 amino acids. V was cut by 6 bases and J by 8 bases, with 13 bases left in between. Germline V CDR1 and CDR2: DFQATT, SNEGSKA (reference sequence). CDR3 sequence reads: CSAPHSRGYTF. CDR3 nucleotide sequence: TGCAGTGCCCCCCACAGTAGGGGCTACACCTTC.

The V call is TRBV14, the J call TRBJ2-2; 13 bases match TRBD2. This CDR3 has 17 residues. V dropped 6 bases and J dropped 0; count of bases not matched to a gene: 4. Per germline, CDR1 SGHDN and CDR2 FVKESK. As DNA, the CDR3 is TGTGCCAGCAGTCGGACTAGCGGGGGCCCGAACACCGGGGAGCTGTTTTTT. It is translated as CASSRTSGGPNTGELFF.

In nucleotides, the CDR3 is TGTGCCATCAGTGAGGCGGGGGCCGATTACGAGCAGTACTTC. Protein product: CAISEAGADYEQYF. This sequence joins TRBV10-3 and TRBJ2-7, with a weak D call TRBD2 (7 bases). CDR3 length equals 14 residues. V lost 2 bases to trimming and J lost 4 bases, with 12 bases between them. Germline CDR1 ENHRY, CDR2 SYGVKD.

This clone was observed a few times. CDR3 protein: CASSPSREGDGYTF. CDR3 sequence (DNA): TGTGCCAGCAGCCCCTCCAGGGAGGGCGATGGCTACACCTTC. This rearrangement joins TRBV7-9 to TRBJ1-2, with D perhaps TRBD1 (5 bases). The CDR3 consists of 14 residues. The ends were cut back, 5 bases at V and 6 bases at J, with 16 bases in the middle. Germline V lookup: CDR1 SEHNR, CDR2 FQNEAQ (reference sequence).